These 5 T cell receptor beta chains were sequenced from one sample in a study of chemoradiotherapy in HPV16-positive cancers. Using immunoSEQ multiplex PCR, the repertoire was profiled, and TCRdb retains in-frame clones only, with some absent. The table records 3,000 to 4,000 clones, approximately 78% of them present only once. The sequenced sample was tumor tissue, obtained from a patient who underwent chemoradiotherapy. The receptors stem from a human donor with HPV-associated anogenital cancer.

The chain combines TRBV7-8 with TRBJ2-3; D may be TRBD1 (5 bases). The CDR3 runs to 16 residues. The V gene's germline CDR1 is SGHVS and CDR2 FQNEAQ. V was pared by 2 bases and J by 2 bases, with 14 bases between. CDR3 coding DNA: TGTGCCAGCAGCTTACAAGGGGTTTCCAACACAGATACGCAGTATTTT. Residues: CASSLQGVSNTDTQYF.

As regards this clone: The sample holds other DNA sequences that translate to the same CDR3. The chain combines TRBV4-3 with TRBJ2-3; D may be TRBD2 (6 bases). CDR1 is LGHNA, CDR2 YSLEER, per germline. The V and J ends lost 1 base and 1 base respectively, with 9 bases between them. The CDR3 runs 15 residues. CDR3 region: CASSQVGGGTDTQYF. Written as DNA, the CDR3 is TGCGCCAGCAGCCAAGTCGGCGGGGGCACAGATACGCAGTATTTT.

The chain recombines TRBV27 with TRBJ2-1, with D uncertain. Germline loops: CDR1 MNHEY, CDR2 SMNVEV (reference sequence). Trimming removed 11 bases from V and 10 bases from J, with 12 bases in between. This CDR3 has 10 residues. The CDR3 sequence is CASLPGEQFF. CDR3 sequence (DNA): TGTGCCTCCCTCCCGGGCGAGCAGTTCTTC.

This chain joins TRBV7-3 and TRBJ2-3; 11 bases align to TRBD2. The J segment lost 3 bases and the V segment lost 6 bases, leaving 5 bases of the junction unmatched. The V gene's germline CDR1 is SGHTA and CDR2 FQGTGA. CDR3 length equals 15 residues. The CDR3 reads CASRLTSGGTDTQYF. The CDR3 bases are TGTGCCAGCAGACTAACTAGCGGGGGTACAGATACGCAGTATTTT.

The chain uses TRBV5-1 and TRBJ1-6; TRBD1 aligns across 7 bases. The junction had 6 bases not matched to a gene; V was cut back by 4 bases and J by 8 bases. The CDR3 extends over 14 amino acids. Germline CDR1 and CDR2: SGHRS and YFSETQ. The CDR3 is CASSEGALDSPLHF. The CDR3, as DNA: TGCGCCAGCAGCGAGGGGGCACTGGATTCACCCCTCCACTTT.